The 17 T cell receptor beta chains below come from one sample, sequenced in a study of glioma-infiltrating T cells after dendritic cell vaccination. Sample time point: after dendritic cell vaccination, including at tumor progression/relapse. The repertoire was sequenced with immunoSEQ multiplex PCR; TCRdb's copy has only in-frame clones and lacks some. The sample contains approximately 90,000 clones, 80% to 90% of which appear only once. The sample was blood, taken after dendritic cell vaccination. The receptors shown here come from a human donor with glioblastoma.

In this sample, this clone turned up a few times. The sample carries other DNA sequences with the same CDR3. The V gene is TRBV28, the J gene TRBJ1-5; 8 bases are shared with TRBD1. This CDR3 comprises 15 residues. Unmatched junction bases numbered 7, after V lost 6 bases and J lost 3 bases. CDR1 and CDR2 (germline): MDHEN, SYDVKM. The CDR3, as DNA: TGTGCCAGCAGATATGGACAGGGCCTCAATCAGCCCCAGCATTTT. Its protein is CASRYGQGLNQPQHF. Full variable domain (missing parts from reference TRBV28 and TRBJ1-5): DVKVTQSSRYLVKRTGEKVFLECVQDMDHENMFWYRQDPGLGLRLIYFSYDVKMKEKGDIPEGYSVSREKKERFSLILESASTNQTSMYLCASRYGQGLNQPQHFGDGTRLSIL.

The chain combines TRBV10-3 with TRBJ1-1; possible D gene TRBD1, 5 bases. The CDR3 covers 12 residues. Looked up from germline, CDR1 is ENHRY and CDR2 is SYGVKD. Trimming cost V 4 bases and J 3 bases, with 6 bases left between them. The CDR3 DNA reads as TGTGCCATCAGTGCCAGGGACACTGAAGCTTTCTTT. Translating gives CAISARDTEAFF.

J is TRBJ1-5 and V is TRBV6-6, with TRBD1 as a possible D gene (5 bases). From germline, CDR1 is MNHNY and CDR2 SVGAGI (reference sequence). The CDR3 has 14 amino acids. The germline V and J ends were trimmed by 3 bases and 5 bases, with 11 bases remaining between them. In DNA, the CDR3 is TGTGCCAGCAGTTATCGACAGATCGATCAGCCCCAGCATTTT. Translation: CASSYRQIDQPQHF.

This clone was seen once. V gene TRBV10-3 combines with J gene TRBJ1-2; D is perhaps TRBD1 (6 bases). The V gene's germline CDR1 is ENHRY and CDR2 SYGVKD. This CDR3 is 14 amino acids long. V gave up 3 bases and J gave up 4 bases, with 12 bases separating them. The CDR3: CAISDRDTSYGYTF. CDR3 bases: TGTGCCATCAGTGACCGGGACACCTCCTATGGCTACACCTTC.

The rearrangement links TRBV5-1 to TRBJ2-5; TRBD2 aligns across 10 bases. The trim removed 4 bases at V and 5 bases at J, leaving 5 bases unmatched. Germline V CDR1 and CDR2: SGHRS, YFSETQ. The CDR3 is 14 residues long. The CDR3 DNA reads TGCGCCAGCAGCCGTACTAGCGGGGTTGAGACCCAGTACTTC. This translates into CASSRTSGVETQYF. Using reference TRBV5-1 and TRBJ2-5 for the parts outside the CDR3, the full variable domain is KAGVTQTPRYLIKTRGQQVTLSCSPISGHRSVSWYQQTPGQGLQFLFEYFSETQRNKGNFPGRFSGRQFSNSRSEMNVSTLELGDSALYLCASSRTSGVETQYFGPGTRLLVL.

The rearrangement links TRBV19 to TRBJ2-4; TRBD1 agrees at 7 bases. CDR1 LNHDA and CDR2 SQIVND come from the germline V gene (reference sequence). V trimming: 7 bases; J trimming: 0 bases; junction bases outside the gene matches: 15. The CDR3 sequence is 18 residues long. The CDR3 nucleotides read TGTGCCAGTACGGACAAGGGGGCGGCCGGACTAGCCAAAAACATTCAGTACTTC. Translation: CASTDKGAAGLAKNIQYF.

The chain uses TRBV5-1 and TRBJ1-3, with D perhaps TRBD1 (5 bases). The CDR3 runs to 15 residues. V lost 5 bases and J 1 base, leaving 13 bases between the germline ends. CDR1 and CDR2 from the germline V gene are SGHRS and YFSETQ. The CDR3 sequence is CASSPTGGSGNTIYF. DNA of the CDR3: TGCGCCAGCAGTCCTACCGGGGGGTCTGGAAACACCATATATTTT.

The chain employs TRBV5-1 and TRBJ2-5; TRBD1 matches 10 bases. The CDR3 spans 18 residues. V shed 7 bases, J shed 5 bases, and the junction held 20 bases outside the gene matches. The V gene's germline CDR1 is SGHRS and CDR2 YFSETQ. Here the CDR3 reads CASSRGGTGDHQQETQYF. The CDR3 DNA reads TGCGCCAGCTCCCGGGGAGGGACAGGGGACCACCAACAGGAGACCCAGTACTTC. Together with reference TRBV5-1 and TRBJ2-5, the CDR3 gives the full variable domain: KAGVTQTPRYLIKTRGQQVTLSCSPISGHRSVSWYQQTPGQGLQFLFEYFSETQRNKGNFPGRFSGRQFSNSRSEMNVSTLELGDSALYLCASSRGGTGDHQQETQYFGPGTRLLVL.

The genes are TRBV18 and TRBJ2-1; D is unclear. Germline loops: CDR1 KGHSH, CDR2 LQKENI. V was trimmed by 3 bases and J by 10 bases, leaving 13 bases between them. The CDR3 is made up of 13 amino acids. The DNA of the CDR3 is TGTGCCAGCTCACCCTCCGATTCCCGGGAGCAGTTCTTC. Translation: CASSPSDSREQFF.

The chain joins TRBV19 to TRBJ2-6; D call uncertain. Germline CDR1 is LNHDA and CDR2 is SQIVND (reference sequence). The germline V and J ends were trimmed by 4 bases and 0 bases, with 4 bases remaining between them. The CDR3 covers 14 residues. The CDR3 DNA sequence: TGTGCCAGTAGTAAGAGCTCTGGGGCCAACGTCCTGACTTTC. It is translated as CASSKSSGANVLTF.

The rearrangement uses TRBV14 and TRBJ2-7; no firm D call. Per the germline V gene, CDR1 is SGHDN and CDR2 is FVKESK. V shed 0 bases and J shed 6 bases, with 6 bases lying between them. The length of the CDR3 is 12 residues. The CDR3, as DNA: TGTGCCAGCAGCCAAGACAGTTCCGAGCAGTACTTC. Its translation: CASSQDSSEQYF.

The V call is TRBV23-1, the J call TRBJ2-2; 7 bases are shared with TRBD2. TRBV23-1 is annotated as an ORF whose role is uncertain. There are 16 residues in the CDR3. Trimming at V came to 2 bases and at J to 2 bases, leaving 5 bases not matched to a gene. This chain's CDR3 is CASSQEGGGNTGELFF. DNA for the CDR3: TGCGCCAGCAGTCAAGAAGGCGGGGGAAACACCGGGGAGCTGTTTTTT.

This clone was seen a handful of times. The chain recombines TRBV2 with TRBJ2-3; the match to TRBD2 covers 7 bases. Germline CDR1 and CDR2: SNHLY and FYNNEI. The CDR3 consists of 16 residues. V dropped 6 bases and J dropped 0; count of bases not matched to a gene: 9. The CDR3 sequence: CASSPLPGLSTDTQYF. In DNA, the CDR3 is TGTGCCAGCAGCCCCCTCCCGGGACTAAGCACAGATACGCAGTATTTT.

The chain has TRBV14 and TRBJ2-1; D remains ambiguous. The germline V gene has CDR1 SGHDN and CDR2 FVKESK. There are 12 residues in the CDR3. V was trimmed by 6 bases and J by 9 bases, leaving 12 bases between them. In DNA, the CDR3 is TGTGCCAGCAGGCTAGGATGGAGTGAGCAGTTCTTC. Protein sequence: CASRLGWSEQFF.

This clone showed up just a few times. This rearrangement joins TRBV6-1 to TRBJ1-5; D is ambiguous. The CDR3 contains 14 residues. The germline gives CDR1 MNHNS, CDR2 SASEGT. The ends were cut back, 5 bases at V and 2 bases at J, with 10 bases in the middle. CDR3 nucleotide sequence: TGTGCCAGCAGTCCACACGCCGGCAATCAGCCCCAGCATTTT. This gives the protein CASSPHAGNQPQHF.

The CDR3 reads CASSSGTSNSNQPQHF. The CDR3 DNA follows: TGTGCCAGCAGCTCGGGGACATCTAATAGCAATCAGCCCCAGCATTTT. V gene TRBV5-6 combines with J gene TRBJ1-5; D may be TRBD1 (6 bases). The ends were cut back, 3 bases at V and 0 bases at J, with 13 bases in the middle. This CDR3 region has 16 residues. The germline V gene has CDR1 SGHDT and CDR2 YYEEEE. Combining the CDR3 with reference TRBV5-6 and TRBJ1-5 gives the whole variable domain DAGVTQSPTHLIKTRGQQVTLRCSPKSGHDTVSWYQQALGQGPQFIFQYYEEEERQRGNFPDRFSGHQFPNYSSELNVNALLLGDSALYLCASSSGTSNSNQPQHFGDGTRLSIL.

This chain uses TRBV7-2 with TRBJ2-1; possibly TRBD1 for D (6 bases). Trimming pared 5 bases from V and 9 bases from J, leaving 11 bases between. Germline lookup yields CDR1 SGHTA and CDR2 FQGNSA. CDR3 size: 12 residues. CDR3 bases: TGTGCCAGCAGCCCACAGGGAATTGAGCAGTTCTTC. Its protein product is CASSPQGIEQFF.